A single sample gave rise to the 5 T cell receptor beta chains below, sequenced in a study of cytomegalovirus exposure and HLA in healthy donors. The PCR contained 60 Vbeta and 13 Jbeta primers. Measured with immunoSEQ multiplex PCR; TCRdb has only the in-frame clones, and not every one. Of 80,000 to 100,000 clones in the sample, around 85% were seen once. Specimen: PBMCs. All receptors derive from a man aged 35-49 years in good health and CMV-seropositive.

The rearrangement uses TRBV5-6 and TRBJ2-1, with TRBD2 identical over 16 bases. The CDR3 has 18 amino acids. Germline values: CDR1 SGHDT, CDR2 YYEEEE. Trimming took 5 bases from V and 4 from J; bases not matched to a gene: 9. This CDR3 reads CASRPLGLAGGRYNEQFF. CDR3 DNA sequence: TGTGCCAGCAGACCGCTGGGACTAGCGGGGGGGCGGTACAATGAGCAGTTCTTC.

V gene TRBV10-3 combines with J gene TRBJ2-1, with D possibly TRBD2 on 7 matching bases. The length of the CDR3 is 13 residues. Per the germline V gene, CDR1 is ENHRY and CDR2 is SYGVKD. V dropped 7 bases and J dropped 8 bases, with 15 bases sitting between them. The CDR3: CAITTREGDEQFF. In DNA form, the CDR3 reads TGTGCCATCACCACCAGGGAGGGGGATGAGCAGTTCTTC.

The genes are TRBV4-1 and TRBJ1-1; unclear D gene. The V gene lost 4 bases and the J gene lost 1 base, with 7 bases spanning the gap. The CDR3 is 13 amino acids. Per germline, CDR1 MGHRA and CDR2 YSYEKL. The chain's CDR3 is CASSPRPNTEAFF. The CDR3 nucleotides read TGCGCCAGCAGCCCTAGGCCGAACACTGAAGCTTTCTTT.

V usage is TRBV6-1 and J usage is TRBJ2-1; 12 bases are shared with TRBD2. The V and J ends lost 11 bases and 2 bases, in that order; junction bases with no gene match: 4. Germline CDR1 MNHNS, CDR2 SASEGT. This CDR3 spans 14 amino acids. DNA for the CDR3: TGTGCCGGGGGACTAGCGGGCCCCTACAATGAGCAGTTCTTC. Its protein is CAGGLAGPYNEQFF.

This clone was recorded a few times. CDR3 DNA: TGCGCCAGCAGCTTGGCGGGACAGAGCTCTGGAAACACCATATATTTT. Translating it yields CASSLAGQSSGNTIYF. V and J are TRBV5-1 and TRBJ1-3, with TRBD1 matching over 7 bases. With 0 bases clipped from V and 0 bases from J, the junction kept 3 bases outside the gene matches. This CDR3 has 16 residues. Germline V gene data show CDR1 as SGHRS and CDR2 as YFSETQ. Filled out from reference TRBV5-1 and TRBJ1-3, the complete variable domain reads KAGVTQTPRYLIKTRGQQVTLSCSPISGHRSVSWYQQTPGQGLQFLFEYFSETQRNKGNFPGRFSGRQFSNSRSEMNVSTLELGDSALYLCASSLAGQSSGNTIYFGEGSWLTVV.